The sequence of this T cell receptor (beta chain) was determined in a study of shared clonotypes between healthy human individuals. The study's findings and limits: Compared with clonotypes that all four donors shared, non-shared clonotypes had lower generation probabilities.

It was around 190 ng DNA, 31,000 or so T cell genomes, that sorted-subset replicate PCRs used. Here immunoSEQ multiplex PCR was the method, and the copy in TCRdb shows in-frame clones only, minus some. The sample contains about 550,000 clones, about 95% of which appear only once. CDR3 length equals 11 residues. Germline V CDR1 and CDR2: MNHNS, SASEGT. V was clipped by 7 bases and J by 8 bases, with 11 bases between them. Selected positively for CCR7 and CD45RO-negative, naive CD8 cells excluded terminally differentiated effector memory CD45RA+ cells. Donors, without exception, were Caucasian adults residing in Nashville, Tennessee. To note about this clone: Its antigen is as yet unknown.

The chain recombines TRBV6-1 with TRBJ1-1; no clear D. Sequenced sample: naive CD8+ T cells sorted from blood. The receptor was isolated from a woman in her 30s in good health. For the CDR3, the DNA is TGTGCCAGCACGGAAGGCCGCGAAGCTTTCTTT. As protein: CASTEGREAFF.